The clone carrying this T cell receptor (beta chain) was detected only a few times. Its target is unknown. Germline lookup yields CDR1 DFQATT and CDR2 SNEGSKA (reference sequence). This CDR3 contains 14 residues. The ends lost 4 bases at V and 5 bases at J; junction bases unmatched: 8. To make TCR beta libraries, researchers used iRepertoire HTBI primers and Arm-PCR of CDR3 regions. One entry per CDR3 protein results from TCRdb running MiXCR on the multiplex PCR reads. The data hold roughly 520,000 distinct CDR3 sequences, with 12% observed a single time. This entry comes from a study of regulatory T cells in long-lasting Graves disease. Study-wide findings and caveats: The number of shared public clonotypes was higher in persistent patients (around 2,700) than new patients (966).

Time point meaning: newly diagnosed GD, antithyroid drugs for less than 3 months. The TCR library used RNA extracted from PBMCs. This sample was also put to use in a study of T cells in Graves' hyperthyroidism and ophthalmopathy.

The source of this sequence is a woman under 40 with Graves disease. V usage is TRBV20-1 and J usage is TRBJ2-7, with TRBD2 matching over 10 bases. This specimen consisted of peripheral blood mononuclear cells (PBMCs), obtained at new diagnosis, from a patient treated with antithyroid drugs. The CDR3 region has the DNA TGCAGTGCTAAATGGGCTAGCGGGAGCCACGAGCAGTACTTC. Its translation is CSAKWASGSHEQYF.